Listed below are T cell receptor beta chains from one sample, sequenced in a study of blood T cells in healthy people across ages. From the 5' RACE reads, TCRdb called clonotypes with MiXCR, one entry per CDR3 protein. The sample holds about 1.1 million distinct CDR3 sequences, 30% to 40% seen once. Sample: blood. All receptors come from a man between 18 and 29 years old in good health. Both conserved end residues are trimmed from each CDR3.

cdr3_aa: SAPGGAYNEQF; v_call: TRBV20-1
cdr3_aa: SARDFVYAGELF; v_call: TRBV20-1
cdr3_aa: ASSSPLAGGSTDTQY; v_call: TRBV7-9
cdr3_aa: SVRGDTGELF; v_call: TRBV29-1
cdr3_aa: ASSKGQAPYNEQY; v_call: TRBV14
cdr3_aa: ASSGQYNEQF; v_call: TRBV7-2
cdr3_aa: ASSPEDTQGQETQY; v_call: TRBV4-3
cdr3_aa: ASSFGGFGETQY; v_call: TRBV27
cdr3_aa: ASSIGGLAPYEQY; v_call: TRBV5-1
cdr3_aa: SAGDAQETQF; v_call: TRBV20-1
cdr3_aa: ASSYSPNNQRGGWLSPQF; v_call: TRBV6-2/TRBV6-3
cdr3_aa: AIRGGQGKANYGYT; v_call: TRBV10-3
cdr3_aa: ASSLSLDMTQY; v_call: TRBV5-1